This TCR beta chain was sequenced in a study of T cells after yellow fever vaccination. Study-level information: Fractions of limited cellularity were prepared by means of SMART-Seq v4 Ultra Low Input. General study points: Among primary-vaccination clones, most reappeared after the booster, at 95% to 96% for CD4 and 85% to 90% for CD8. Clonotypes shared by both compartments, CD4 and CD8, made up a small share. Compared with primary, the secondary response was weaker and peaked at day 5, not 15.

V was clipped by 6 bases and J by 8 bases; unmatched bases: 11. The CDR3 extends over 15 amino acids. Concerning this clonotype: Antigen specificity is unknown.

From the 5' RACE reads, TCRdb called clonotypes with MiXCR, one entry per CDR3 protein. The data show more than 450,000 distinct CDR3 sequences, 21% seen once. This clonotype was obtained from a man between 18 and 35 years old who received the YFV17D yellow fever vaccine. The chain employs TRBV12-3 or TRBV12-4 and TRBJ2-1, with 9 nucleotides matching TRBD1. Sequencing was performed on PBMCs, taken about 20 days after the first yellow fever vaccination. The CDR3, as DNA: TGTGCCAGCAGCCGGGACAGGGTTCGGAACCATGAGCAGTTCTTC. It encodes CASSRDRVRNHEQFF.